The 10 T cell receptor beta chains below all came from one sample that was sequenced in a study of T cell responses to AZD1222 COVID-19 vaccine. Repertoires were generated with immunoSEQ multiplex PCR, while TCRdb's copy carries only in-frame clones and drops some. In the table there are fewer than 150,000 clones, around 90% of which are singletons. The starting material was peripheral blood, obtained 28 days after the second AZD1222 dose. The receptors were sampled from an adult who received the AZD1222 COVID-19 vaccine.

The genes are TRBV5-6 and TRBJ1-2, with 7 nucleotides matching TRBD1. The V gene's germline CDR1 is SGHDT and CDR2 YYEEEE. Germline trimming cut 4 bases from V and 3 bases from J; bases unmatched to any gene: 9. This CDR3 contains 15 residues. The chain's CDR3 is CASSPGTEYYYGYTF. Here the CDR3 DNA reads TGTGCCAGCAGCCCTGGGACAGAATACTACTATGGCTACACCTTC.

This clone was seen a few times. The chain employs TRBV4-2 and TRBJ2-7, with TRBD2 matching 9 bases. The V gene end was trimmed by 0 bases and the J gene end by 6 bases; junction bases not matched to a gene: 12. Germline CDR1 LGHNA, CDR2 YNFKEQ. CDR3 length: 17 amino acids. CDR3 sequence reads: CASSQDGGIAGVSEQYF. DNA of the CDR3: TGTGCCAGCAGCCAAGACGGGGGCATAGCGGGAGTCTCCGAGCAGTACTTC.

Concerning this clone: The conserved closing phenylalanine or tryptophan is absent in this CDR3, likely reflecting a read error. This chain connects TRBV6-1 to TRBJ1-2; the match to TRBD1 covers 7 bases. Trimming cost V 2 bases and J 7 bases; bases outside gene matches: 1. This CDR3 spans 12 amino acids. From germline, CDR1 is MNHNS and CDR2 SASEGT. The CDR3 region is CASSEQGGGYTS. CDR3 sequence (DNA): TGTGCCAGCAGTGAACAGGGGGGTGGCTACACCTCC.

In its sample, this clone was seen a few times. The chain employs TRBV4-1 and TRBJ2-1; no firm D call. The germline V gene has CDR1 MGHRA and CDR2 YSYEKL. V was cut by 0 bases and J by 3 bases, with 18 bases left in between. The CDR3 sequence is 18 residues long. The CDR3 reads CASSQDLSSLENYNEQFF. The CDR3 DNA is TGCGCCAGCAGCCAAGATTTGAGTTCTCTTGAAAACTACAATGAGCAGTTCTTC.

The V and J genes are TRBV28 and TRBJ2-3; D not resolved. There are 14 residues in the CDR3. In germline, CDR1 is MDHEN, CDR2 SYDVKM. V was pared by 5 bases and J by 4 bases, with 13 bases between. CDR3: CASSPHVVPDTQYF. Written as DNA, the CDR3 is TGTGCCAGCAGTCCCCACGTGGTTCCAGATACGCAGTATTTT.

This chain's CDR3 is CASKGSLNRDAAFF. The CDR3 nucleotides are TGTGCCAGTAAGGGCAGCCTAAATCGTGATGCAGCTTTCTTT. The chain has TRBV19 and TRBJ1-1; no definite D call. V was shortened by 7 bases and J by 10 bases, with 22 bases between the two germline ends. Germline loops: CDR1 LNHDA, CDR2 SQIVND (reference sequence). The CDR3 has 14 residues. Full variable domain (missing parts from reference TRBV19 and TRBJ1-1): DGGITQSPKYLFRKEGQNVTLSCEQNLNHDAMYWYRQDPGQGLRLIYYSQIVNDFQKGDIAEGYSVSREKKESFPLTVTSAQKNPTAFYLCASKGSLNRDAAFFGQGTRLTVV.

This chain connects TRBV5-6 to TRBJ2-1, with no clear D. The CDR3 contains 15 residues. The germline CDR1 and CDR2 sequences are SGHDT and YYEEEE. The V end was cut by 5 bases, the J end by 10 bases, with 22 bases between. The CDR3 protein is CASSRRAGRPGEQFF. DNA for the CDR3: TGTGCCAGCAGTAGACGAGCAGGACGCCCCGGGGAGCAGTTCTTC.

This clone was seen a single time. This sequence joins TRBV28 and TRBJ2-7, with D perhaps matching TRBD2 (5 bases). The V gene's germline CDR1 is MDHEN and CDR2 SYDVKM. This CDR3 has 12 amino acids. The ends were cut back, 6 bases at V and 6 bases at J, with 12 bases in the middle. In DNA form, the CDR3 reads TGTGCCAGCAGGGATCTAGAGGGCGAGCAGTACTTC. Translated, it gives CASRDLEGEQYF.

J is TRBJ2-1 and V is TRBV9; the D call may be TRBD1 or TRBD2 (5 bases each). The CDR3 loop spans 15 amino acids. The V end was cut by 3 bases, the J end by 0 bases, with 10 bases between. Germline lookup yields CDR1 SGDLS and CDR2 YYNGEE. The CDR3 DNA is TGTGCCAGCAGCGGCATTGGGGGCTCCTACAATGAGCAGTTCTTC. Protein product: CASSGIGGSYNEQFF.

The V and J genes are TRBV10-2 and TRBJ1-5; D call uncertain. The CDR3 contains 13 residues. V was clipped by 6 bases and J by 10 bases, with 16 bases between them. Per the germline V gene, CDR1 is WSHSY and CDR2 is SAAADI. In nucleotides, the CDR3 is TGCGCCAGCAGCCCAGACACACGGAGACCCCAGCATTTT. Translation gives CASSPDTRRPQHF.